This T cell receptor (beta chain) was obtained from a study of blood T cell repertoires in COVID-19. Overall study context: In each case, the material was cDNA or gDNA derived from T cells, B-cell-depleted T cells, or PBMCs.

Assay: immunoSEQ multiplex PCR; the TCRdb copy retains only in-frame clones and omits some. The top ten clones hold roughly 28% of a sample with tens of thousands of clones, around 87% of them seen once. Sequenced: peripheral blood. The receptor comes from a woman of 80 years or more with active or convalescent COVID-19.

The DNA of the CDR3 is TGTGCCAGCAGTTACTCGACAGGGGACGGGTATCAGCCCCAGCATTTT. It encodes CASSYSTGDGYQPQHF. The chain recombines TRBV6-2 or TRBV6-3 with TRBJ1-5; 8 positions match TRBD1. V shed 0 bases, J shed 5 bases, and the junction held 6 bases outside the gene matches. Germline loops: CDR1 MNHEY, CDR2 SVGEGT. The CDR3 sequence is 16 residues long.